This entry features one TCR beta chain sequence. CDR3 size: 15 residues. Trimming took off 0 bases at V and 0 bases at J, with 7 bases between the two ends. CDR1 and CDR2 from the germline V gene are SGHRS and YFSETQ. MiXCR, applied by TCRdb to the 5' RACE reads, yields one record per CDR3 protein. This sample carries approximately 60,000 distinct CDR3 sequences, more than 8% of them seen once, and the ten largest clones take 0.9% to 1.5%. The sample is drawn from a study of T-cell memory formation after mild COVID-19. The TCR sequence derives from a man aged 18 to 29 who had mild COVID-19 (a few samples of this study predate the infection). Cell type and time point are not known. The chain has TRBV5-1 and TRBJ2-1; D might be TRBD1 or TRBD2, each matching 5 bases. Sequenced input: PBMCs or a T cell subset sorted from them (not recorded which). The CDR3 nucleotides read TGCGCCAGCAGCTTGGGGGGGATCTCCTACAATGAGCAGTTCTTC. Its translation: CASSLGGISYNEQFF.